What follows are 10 T cell receptor beta chains derived from one specimen sequenced in a study of blood T cell repertoires in COVID-19. Assay used: immunoSEQ multiplex PCR; TCRdb lists only in-frame clones, some missing. The data show some 200,000 clones, with roughly four fifths seen just once and around 6.1% held by the top ten. The specimen was peripheral blood. These receptors originate from a woman between 40 and 50 years old with acute or convalescent COVID-19.

This chain connects TRBV30 to TRBJ1-3, with unresolved D. The CDR3 runs 13 residues. Trimming removed 4 bases at V and 5 bases at J, with 12 bases between. Germline V CDR1 and CDR2: GTSNPN, SVGIG (reference sequence). CDR3 in amino acids: CAWNPGGRNTIYF. The DNA for the CDR3 is TGTGCCTGGAACCCAGGAGGGAGAAACACCATATATTTT.

This chain links TRBV28 with TRBJ2-3; 9 positions match TRBD2. V lost 1 base to trimming and J lost 6 bases; unmatched junction nucleotides: 20. This CDR3 is 20 amino acids long. The V gene's germline CDR1 is MDHEN and CDR2 SYDVKM. The CDR3 bases are TGTGCCAGCAGTTTATTGGTTGGCGGGGGGGCCCGGTTTGGTTTGGATACGCAGTATTTT. Translating it yields CASSLLVGGGARFGLDTQYF.

CDR3 loop: CASSLGTSFYEQYF. The DNA for the CDR3 is TGTGCCAGCAGCTTAGGGACTAGCTTCTACGAGCAGTACTTC. The chain carries TRBV7-2 and TRBJ2-7, with 8 bases fitting TRBD2. This CDR3 region has 14 residues. The V gene's germline CDR1 is SGHTA and CDR2 FQGNSA. V lost 1 base, J lost 3 bases, and 2 bases stayed unmatched.

The chain combines TRBV6-5 with TRBJ2-5, with 8 bases fitting TRBD1. The CDR3 is 14 amino acids. Germline lookup yields CDR1 MNHEY and CDR2 SVGAGI. Trimming took 0 bases from V and 7 from J; bases not matched to a gene: 4. The DNA of the CDR3 is TGTGCCAGCAGTTACTCAGGACAGGGTCGGACCCAGTACTTC. Protein product: CASSYSGQGRTQYF.

The V call is TRBV5-1, the J call TRBJ2-7, with TRBD2 matching over 10 bases. This CDR3 comprises 15 residues. Germline V gene lookup returns CDR1 SGHRS and CDR2 YFSETQ. Losses at the gene ends were 6 bases for V and 4 bases for J; bases not matched to a gene: 10. The CDR3, as DNA: TGCGCCAGCATCCCTGGGGCTAGCGGGAGTTACGAGCAGTACTTC. The encoded protein is CASIPGASGSYEQYF. Full variable domain (remainder filled in from reference TRBV5-1 and TRBJ2-7): KAGVTQTPRYLIKTRGQQVTLSCSPISGHRSVSWYQQTPGQGLQFLFEYFSETQRNKGNFPGRFSGRQFSNSRSEMNVSTLELGDSALYLCASIPGASGSYEQYFGPGTRLTVT.

The chain combines TRBV9 with TRBJ1-6; D remains ambiguous. The length of the CDR3 is 13 residues. Germline V lookup: CDR1 SGDLS, CDR2 YYNGEE. Between the trimmed V and J ends, which lost 4 bases and 9 bases, there was a span of 11 bases. The CDR3 nucleotides read TGTGCCAGCAGCCCCCGGGGAGCTTCACCCCTCCACTTT. This translates into CASSPRGASPLHF.

V gene TRBV28 combines with J gene TRBJ1-2; 7 nucleotides match TRBD1. Germline loops: CDR1 MDHEN, CDR2 SYDVKM. CDR3 length: 15 amino acids. Trimming at V came to 4 bases and at J to 4 bases, leaving 9 bases not matched to a gene. CDR3 region: CASSSGSGQLYGYTF. For the CDR3, the DNA is TGTGCCAGCAGTTCTGGTTCGGGACAGCTCTATGGCTACACCTTC.

This rearrangement joins TRBV28 to TRBJ1-1; D is unclear. The germline CDR1 and CDR2 sequences are MDHEN and SYDVKM. The CDR3 has 14 residues. V shed 6 bases and J shed 4 bases, with 15 bases lying between them. CDR3: CASSPGWLRTEAFF. The CDR3 bases are TGTGCCAGCAGCCCCGGGTGGTTACGCACTGAAGCTTTCTTT.

The V gene is TRBV4-1, the J gene TRBJ2-3, with D perhaps TRBD2 (5 bases). The CDR3 runs to 16 residues. Germline lookup yields CDR1 MGHRA and CDR2 YSYEKL. V was clipped by 4 bases and J by 4 bases, with 18 bases between them. The CDR3 DNA sequence: TGCGCCAGCAGCCTTCGCCCCAGTGGGAGTGCAGATACGCAGTATTTT. Amino acid sequence: CASSLRPSGSADTQYF.

The chain recombines TRBV7-2 with TRBJ2-1, with 8 bases fitting TRBD2. This CDR3 spans 15 amino acids. The trim removed 3 bases at V and 15 bases at J, leaving 16 bases unmatched. Germline assignment: CDR1 SGHTA and CDR2 FQGNSA. CDR3 loop: CASSFFGTGGPSGFF. The DNA of the CDR3 is TGTGCCAGCAGCTTTTTCGGAACGGGAGGGCCTTCCGGGTTCTTC.